This TCR beta chain was sequenced during a study of cytomegalovirus exposure and HLA in healthy donors. The study, taken as a whole, reports: Judged likely to be a sequencing artifact was a cluster of highly shared sequence variants. In a later analysis, specific HLA alleles were associated with approximately 17,000 TCR beta sequences at a 0.05 false discovery rate. A later analysis linked a missense DCLRE1C variant to TCR beta V- and J-gene trimming.

Amplification used 60 Vbeta primers and 13 Jbeta primers. Profiling relied on immunoSEQ multiplex PCR, and the TCRdb table lists in-frame clones only, not all of them. The table lists approximately 110,000 clones. This CDR3 has 15 amino acids. Germline assignment: CDR1 LNHDA and CDR2 SQIVND (reference sequence). Trimming removed 1 base from V and 4 bases from J, with 13 bases in between. Concerning this clone itself: Its antigen is as yet unknown.

The chain carries TRBV19 and TRBJ2-5, with D perhaps matching TRBD2 (6 bases). Sequencing used PBMCs. The TCR sequence derives from a man in his forties or fifties in good health and CMV-seronegative. The CDR3 protein is CASSIVLEGGETQYF. CDR3 nucleotides: TGTGCCAGTAGTATAGTTTTGGAGGGTGGAGAGACCCAGTACTTC.